The clone carrying this T cell receptor beta chain was seen at least ten times. Its antigen remains unidentified. Time point specified: blood 4 weeks post-SBRT, at nephrectomy. Noted treatment: 15 Gy SBRT to primary tumor, nephrectomy 4 weeks later. Nephrectomy followed 15 Gy stereotactic body radiation by 4 weeks. Radiation-treated patients gave blood at baseline, week 2 and week 4. Germline CDR1 is SNHLY and CDR2 is FYNNEI. With V trimmed by 6 bases and J by 7 bases, 9 bases remained unmatched. The CDR3 is 15 amino acids. Generated by immunoSEQ multiplex PCR, the TCRdb table keeps only in-frame clones and is missing some. The sample yields roughly 45,000 clones, roughly four fifths seen once. This sample is part of a study of radiation and T cells in renal cell carcinoma. Notes on the study in general: Top tumor clonotypes rose in blood 2 weeks post-radiation, then contracted. Baseline intratumoral clonotype presence is unknown without pretreatment biopsies.

The chain couples TRBV2 to TRBJ1-6, with TRBD1 matching 7 bases. The sequence came from a woman aged 70 to 79 with renal cell carcinoma. The input for sequencing was blood, taken from a patient whose treatment included radiotherapy and nephrectomy. The CDR3 region is CASRGRGTANSPLHF. DNA for the CDR3: TGTGCCAGCAGAGGTCGCGGGACAGCAAATTCACCCCTCCACTTT.